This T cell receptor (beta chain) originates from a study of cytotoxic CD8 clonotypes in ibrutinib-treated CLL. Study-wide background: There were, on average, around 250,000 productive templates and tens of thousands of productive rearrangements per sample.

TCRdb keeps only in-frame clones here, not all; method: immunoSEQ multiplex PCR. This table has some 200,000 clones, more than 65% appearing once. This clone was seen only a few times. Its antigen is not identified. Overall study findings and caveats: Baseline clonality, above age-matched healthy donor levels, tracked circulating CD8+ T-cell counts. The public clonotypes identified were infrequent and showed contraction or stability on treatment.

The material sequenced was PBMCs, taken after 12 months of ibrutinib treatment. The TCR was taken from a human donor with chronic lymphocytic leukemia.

CDR3 residues: CASSHWTGPYGYTF. DNA of the CDR3: TGTGCCAGCAGCCACTGGACAGGTCCCTATGGCTACACCTTC. The chain uses TRBV9 and TRBJ1-2, with 7 nucleotides matching TRBD1. Unmatched junction bases numbered 7, after V lost 4 bases and J lost 4 bases. The CDR3 totals 14 residues. Germline values: CDR1 SGDLS, CDR2 YYNGEE.